This TCR beta chain came from a study of glioma-infiltrating T cells after dendritic cell vaccination. Study summary: Autologous tumor lysate was loaded overnight onto monocyte-derived dendritic cells grown less than 8 days with IL-4 and GM-CSF. Study-wide points: Higher pretreatment TIL content predicted longer progression-free time and survival.

Germline loops: CDR1 MDHEN, CDR2 SYDVKM. V was trimmed by 4 bases and J by 4 bases, leaving 13 bases between them. CDR3 length equals 14 residues. Amplification used 60 V beta primers and 13 J beta primers. Sequencing was performed with immunoSEQ multiplex PCR; in TCRdb, only in-frame clones are kept and a portion is missing. The sample lists 93,000 or so clones; 79% were seen once. Points on this clone: What it recognizes is unknown.

None of the glioblastoma patients had an isocitrate dehydrogenase mutation. Sequencing used blood, obtained before dendritic cell vaccination. The chain couples TRBV28 to TRBJ1-1, with D possibly matching TRBD1 (5 bases). The receptor's source is a human donor with glioblastoma. The CDR3 DNA reads TGTGCCAGCAGTTGGGGCAGGTCTATCACTGAAGCTTTCTTT. It codes for CASSWGRSITEAFF.